Listed below are T cell receptor beta chains from one sample, sequenced in a study of CD8+ T cells in alopecia areata. TCRdb keeps only in-frame clones here, not all; method: immunoSEQ multiplex PCR. Here the sample spans approximately 170,000 clones, roughly 60% being singletons. Sequences were derived from CD4+ T cells sorted from blood, sampled at week 24, from a patient treated with tofacitinib. The origin of the receptors is a human donor with alopecia areata. Both conserved end residues are part of each CDR3. The D gene is left open where the match is weak. Clone size appears in some rows only: once, few, many, or a class for an expanded clone.

cdr3_aa cdr3_nt j_call d_call clone_size v_call
CASRPPGTSTSNEQFF TGTGCCAGCAGGCCACCCGGGACTAGCACTAGTAATGAGCAGTTCTTC TRBJ2-1 TRBD2 many TRBV7-9
CSARDLETQYF TGCAGTGCTAGGGACTTAGAGACCCAGTACTTC TRBJ2-5 NA NA TRBV20-1
CASSYLTGTNEKLFF TGCGCCAGCAGCTATTTGACAGGAACTAATGAAAAACTGTTTTTT TRBJ1-4 NA few TRBV5-1
CASSLVQGTTDTQYF TGTGCCAGCAGCTTAGTTCAGGGGACCACAGATACGCAGTATTTT TRBJ2-3 NA NA TRBV7-9
CASSTDPGSGGYTF TGTGCCAGCAGCACCGACCCCGGGTCCGGGGGCTACACCTTC TRBJ1-2 NA NA TRBV7-3
CSVAQRQARYGYTF TGCAGCGTTGCCCAGAGACAGGCTCGGTATGGCTACACCTTC TRBJ1-2 NA NA TRBV29-1
CSVYSGGSYNEQFF TGCAGCGTTTATAGCGGGGGTTCCTACAATGAGCAGTTCTTC TRBJ2-1 TRBD2 NA TRBV29-1
CASSLDGTGTYEQYF TGCGCCAGCAGCTTGGACGGGACAGGGACCTACGAGCAGTACTTC TRBJ2-7 TRBD1 NA TRBV5-1
CASSVDTTRGETQYF TGTGCCAGCAGCGTAGATACGACCCGGGGGGAGACCCAGTACTTC TRBJ2-5 NA few TRBV9
CSVGRRLAGGSSYEQYF TGCAGCGTTGGTCGGCGACTAGCGGGGGGGAGCTCCTACGAGCAGTACTTC TRBJ2-7 TRBD2 NA TRBV29-1
CASSIQRVTEAFF TGTGCCAGTAGTATACAGCGGGTCACTGAAGCTTTCTTT TRBJ1-1 NA many TRBV19
CASSPGGQNIQYF TGTGCCAGCTCACCAGGGGGACAAAACATTCAGTACTTC TRBJ2-4 NA NA TRBV18
CAISDYLGARYEQYF TGTGCCATCAGTGATTACCTGGGAGCTCGCTACGAGCAGTACTTC TRBJ2-7 NA few TRBV10-3
CSVADRTYEQYF TGCAGCGTTGCGGACAGAACCTACGAGCAGTACTTC TRBJ2-7 NA NA TRBV29-1
CSVEVSMAGTGELFF TGCAGCGTTGAAGTTAGCATGGCAGGCACCGGGGAGCTGTTTTTT TRBJ2-2 NA NA TRBV29-1
CSVIGGPGANVLTF TGCAGCGTTATAGGGGGGCCTGGGGCCAACGTCCTGACTTTC TRBJ2-6 NA NA TRBV29-1
CASSQLVTETQYF TGCGCCAGCAGCCAACTGGTCACGGAGACCCAGTACTTC TRBJ2-5 NA NA TRBV4-1
CASRVGETYGYTF TGCGCCAGCAGGGTGGGAGAAACCTATGGCTACACCTTC TRBJ1-2 NA NA TRBV5-1
CASGPIGTGNSPLHF TGTGCTAGTGGGCCGATAGGGACTGGGAATTCACCCCTCCACTTT TRBJ1-6 NA NA TRBV12-5
CASKRGSADTQYF TGTGCCAGCAAAAGGGGATCCGCAGATACGCAGTATTTT TRBJ2-3 NA NA TRBV6-5
CASSGWDNGYTF TGTGCCAGCAGCGGATGGGACAATGGCTACACCTTC TRBJ1-2 NA NA TRBV7-8
CASSVGQADTQYF TGTGCCAGCAGCGTAGGACAAGCAGATACGCAGTATTTT TRBJ2-3 NA few TRBV9
CSVDRTGDAYGYTF TGCAGCGTTGACCGCACAGGGGACGCCTATGGCTACACCTTC TRBJ1-2 TRBD1 NA TRBV29-1
CASKSHQGSETQYF TGTGCCAGCAAATCACATCAGGGGTCTGAGACCCAGTACTTC TRBJ2-5 NA NA TRBV2
CASSAAGSYEQYF TGTGCCAGCAGTGCAGCGGGCTCCTACGAGCAGTACTTC TRBJ2-7 NA NA TRBV2
CASSLMRGANTGELFF TGTGCCAGCAGCTTAATGCGAGGCGCGAACACCGGGGAGCTGTTTTTT TRBJ2-2 NA NA TRBV5-6
CATLQGPGETQYF TGTGCCACCCTCCAGGGTCCCGGGGAGACCCAGTACTTC TRBJ2-5 NA NA TRBV2
CASSRSGNSNQPQHF TGTGCCAGCAGCCGGTCAGGGAATAGCAATCAGCCCCAGCATTTT TRBJ1-5 NA NA TRBV6-5
CAWSWAVVNEQFF TGTGCCTGGAGTTGGGCAGTGGTCAATGAGCAGTTCTTC TRBJ2-1 NA few TRBV30
CASKDRQGSTYGYTF TGTGCCAGCAAAGACAGACAGGGATCCACCTATGGCTACACCTTC TRBJ1-2 TRBD1 NA TRBV6-1
CSARGQGEQYF TGCAGTGCTAGAGGACAGGGCGAGCAGTACTTC TRBJ2-7 TRBD1 NA TRBV20-1
CASSSRQGQGQPQHF TGTGCCAGCAGCTCTCGACAGGGTCAGGGTCAGCCCCAGCATTTT TRBJ1-5 TRBD1 few TRBV7-2
CASSLAQGWGQPQHF TGTGCCAGCAGCTTAGCGCAGGGGTGGGGACAGCCCCAGCATTTT TRBJ1-5 NA few TRBV7-2
CATTNTGELFF TGTGCCACGACGAACACCGGGGAGCTGTTTTTT TRBJ2-2 NA NA TRBV2
CASGLAAGAVEAFF TGTGCTAGTGGTTTGGCCGCGGGGGCGGTTGAAGCTTTCTTC TRBJ1-1 NA NA TRBV12-5
CASSQNMNTEAFF TGCGCCAGCAGTCAAAACATGAACACTGAAGCTTTCTTT TRBJ1-1 NA once TRBV23-1
CASRTGGGEKLFF TGTGCCAGCAGGACAGGGGGCGGTGAAAAACTGTTTTTT TRBJ1-4 TRBD1 NA TRBV25-1
CRTSINNEQFF TGCAGGACTAGCATCAACAATGAGCAGTTCTTC TRBJ2-1 TRBD2 NA TRBV29-1
CASSQSETALCGYTF TGCGCCAGCAGTCAATCGGAGACAGCCCTATGTGGCTACACCTTC TRBJ1-2 NA NA TRBV23-1
CASSFFLGGGYNEQFF TGTGCCAGCAGCTTTTTCCTAGGAGGGGGGTACAATGAGCAGTTCTTC TRBJ2-1 NA NA TRBV13
CASRGRGRWTGELFF TGTGCCAGCAGGGGCAGGGGGCGTTGGACCGGGGAGCTGTTTTTT TRBJ2-2 TRBD1 NA TRBV5-4
CASSLGVTVSLNTEAFF TGCGCCAGCAGCTTGGGAGTGACAGTGTCATTGAACACTGAAGCTTTCTTT TRBJ1-1 NA few TRBV5-1
CASSQDRRGKGNEKLFF TGTGCCAGCAGCCAAGATAGGAGGGGCAAAGGAAATGAAAAACTGTTTTTT TRBJ1-4 NA NA TRBV4-2
CASSYDFRTVTEAFF TGTGCCAGCAGTTACGACTTCCGGACAGTGACTGAAGCTTTCTTT TRBJ1-1 NA few TRBV6-5
CASSHPGTDTQYF TGCGCCAGCAGCCATCCGGGCACAGATACGCAGTATTTT TRBJ2-3 NA NA TRBV4-1
CASSAPTANYGYTF TGTGCCAGCAGTGCCCCGACCGCGAACTATGGCTACACCTTC TRBJ1-2 NA once TRBV6-6
CASSLTSTEAFF TGTGCCAGCAGTTTAACCAGCACTGAAGCTTTCTTT TRBJ1-1 NA few TRBV28
CAWSLYVGGTDTQYF TGTGCCTGGAGTTTGTACGTTGGGGGCACAGATACGCAGTATTTT TRBJ2-3 NA NA TRBV30
CASGRGGSPGYEQYF TGTGCCAGCGGCCGCGGGGGCAGCCCGGGGTACGAGCAGTACTTC TRBJ2-7 NA few TRBV13